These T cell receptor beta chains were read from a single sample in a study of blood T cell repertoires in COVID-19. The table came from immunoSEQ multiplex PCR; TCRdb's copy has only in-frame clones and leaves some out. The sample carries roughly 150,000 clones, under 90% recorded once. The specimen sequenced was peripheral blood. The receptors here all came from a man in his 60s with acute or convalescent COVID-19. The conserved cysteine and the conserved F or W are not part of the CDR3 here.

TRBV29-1,SVARDPGGEQY
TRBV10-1,ASSEISSGIYEQY
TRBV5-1,ASSLDGQNYEQY
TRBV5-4,ASSGDRGYGYT
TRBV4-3,ASSQDATAGGMRGYT
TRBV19,ASTTGRAGQPQH
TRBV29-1,SVGLQGRGYT
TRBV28,ASSLLGQGTWEQY
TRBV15,ATSRQTSGISYNEQF
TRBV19,ASSPPGQGETQY
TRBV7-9,ASSLELPGSNQPQH
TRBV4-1,ASSPFAGGNYEQY
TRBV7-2,ASTPGAPRANQPQH
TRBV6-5,ASSYLSATRTNEQF
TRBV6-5,ASSWTGGRGNEQY
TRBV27,ASRPGLAGGKGEQF
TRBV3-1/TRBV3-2,ASSQDEGDETQY
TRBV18,ASSRTEKETQY
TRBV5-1,ASSPKDPDRAKNIQY
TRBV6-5,ASRLPGRFGYT
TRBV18,ASSPERQGVNEQF
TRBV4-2,ASSHGTRDRYNEQF
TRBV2,ASIFDRGLNSPLH
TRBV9,ASSVGQGGNEQF
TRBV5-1,ASSLERGANTEAF
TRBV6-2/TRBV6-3,ASSRAGGPSVDNEQF
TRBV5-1,ASSPRTDSYEQY
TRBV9,ASSSRTGHNEKLF
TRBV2,ASSQDSVYGYT